The 20 T cell receptor beta chains in this list originate from one sample, sequenced in a study of shared clonotypes between healthy human individuals. The table came from immunoSEQ multiplex PCR; TCRdb's copy has only in-frame clones and leaves some out. The sample lists about 2 million clones; over 85% were seen once. CD8 cells regarded as naive lacked CD45RO, were positively chosen for CCR7, and omitted terminally differentiated effector memory CD45RA+ cells. Sequencing was carried out using naive CD8+ T cells sorted from blood. The receptor set was obtained from a man between 18 and 29 years old in good health.

The CDR3 nucleotides read TGTGCCAGCAGTAAATCGGCAGACGATAATGAAAAACTGTTTTTT. Translating gives CASSKSADDNEKLFF. The chain employs TRBV27 and TRBJ1-4; D not certain. Germline V CDR1 and CDR2: MNHEY, SMNVEV (reference sequence). The CDR3 is 15 amino acids. V shed 5 bases and J shed 4 bases, with 14 bases lying between them.

This rearrangement joins TRBV27 to TRBJ2-7; 11 nucleotides match TRBD1. The CDR3 extends over 15 amino acids. Germline V gene sequence: CDR1 MNHEY, CDR2 SMNVEV (reference sequence). V lost 3 bases and J lost 2; bases outside the gene matches: 3. CDR3 nucleotides: TGTGCCAGCAGTTTCGGGACAGGGGGAGCCTACGAGCAGTACTTC. Translation gives CASSFGTGGAYEQYF.

The rearrangement joins TRBV6-5 to TRBJ1-6; 8 bases agree with TRBD1. Germline CDR1 MNHEY, CDR2 SVGAGI. V dropped 5 bases and J dropped 11; count of bases not matched to a gene: 2. This CDR3 region has 12 residues. The CDR3 DNA reads TGTGCCAGCAGTACAGGGGGGACACCCCTCCACTTT. Translating gives CASSTGGTPLHF.

This sequence joins TRBV15 and TRBJ1-2; 9 nucleotides align to TRBD1. CDR1 LNHNV and CDR2 YYDKDF come from the germline V gene (reference sequence). The CDR3 extends over 17 amino acids. V was clipped by 0 bases and J by 3 bases; unmatched bases: 8. CDR3 nucleotides: TGTGCCACCAGCAGAGATCGAGGGACAGGGTTTTACTATGGCTACACCTTC. Its translation is CATSRDRGTGFYYGYTF.

The chain links TRBV9 to TRBJ2-5, with D perhaps matching TRBD1 (6 bases). V was pared by 3 bases and J by 5 bases, with 11 bases between. This CDR3 is built from 13 residues. In germline, CDR1 is SGDLS, CDR2 YYNGEE. The CDR3 sequence: CASSGLRGETQYF. DNA of the CDR3: TGTGCCAGCAGCGGACTGAGGGGGGAGACCCAGTACTTC. Supplemented by reference TRBV9 and TRBJ2-5, the full variable domain reads DSGVTQTPKHLITATGQRVTLRCSPRSGDLSVYWYQQSLDQGLQFLIQYYNGEERAKGNILERFSAQQFPDLHSELNLSSLELGDSALYFCASSGLRGETQYFGPGTRLLVL.

The rearrangement links TRBV5-5 to TRBJ2-3; D possibly corresponds to TRBD2 (6 bases). The germline gives CDR1 SGHKS, CDR2 YYEKEE (reference sequence). The CDR3 extends over 18 amino acids. Deletions cut 0 bases from V and 2 bases from J, with 19 bases between. This chain's CDR3 is CASSLEHPPSDFTDTQYF. CDR3 nucleotide sequence: TGTGCCAGCAGCTTGGAGCATCCCCCTAGCGATTTCACAGATACGCAGTATTTT. The variable domain in full, completed from reference TRBV5-5 and TRBJ2-3, reads DAGVTQSPTHLIKTRGQQVTLRCSPISGHKSVSWYQQVLGQGPQFIFQYYEKEERGRGNFPDRFSARQFPNYSSELNVNALLLGDSALYLCASSLEHPPSDFTDTQYFGPGTRLTVL.

The J gene is TRBJ2-5, the V gene TRBV6-6, with 13 bases that match TRBD2. V lost 7 bases to trimming and J lost 4 bases; unmatched junction nucleotides: 6. The germline CDR1 and CDR2 sequences are MNHNY and SVGAGI (reference sequence). This CDR3 region has 15 residues. CDR3 nucleotide sequence: TGTGCCAGCACCAGACTAGCGGGGGGATTAGAGACCCAGTACTTC. Residues: CASTRLAGGLETQYF.

The chain combines TRBV19 with TRBJ2-1, with a possible D match to TRBD1 (5 bases). The CDR3 loop spans 14 amino acids. V shed 5 bases and J shed 2 bases, with 10 bases lying between them. Germline CDR1 reads LNHDA; CDR2 reads SQIVND (reference sequence). The CDR3 protein is CASSVTVTYNEQFF. The DNA of the CDR3 is TGTGCCAGTAGTGTGACAGTTACCTACAATGAGCAGTTCTTC.

The V and J genes are TRBV4-3 and TRBJ2-2; unclear D gene. V gave up 3 bases and J gave up 4 bases, with 18 bases separating them. Germline V CDR1 and CDR2: LGHNA, YSLEER. The CDR3 has 17 amino acids. CDR3 sequence reads: CASSQAPEGATTGELFF. The CDR3 DNA sequence: TGCGCCAGCAGCCAGGCTCCCGAAGGTGCGACCACCGGGGAGCTGTTTTTT.

V is TRBV5-1 and J is TRBJ2-7; D may be TRBD2 (5 bases). This CDR3 spans 15 amino acids. V dropped 4 bases and J dropped 3 bases, with 17 bases sitting between them. Germline CDR1 and CDR2: SGHRS and YFSETQ. Here the CDR3 DNA reads TGCGCCAGCAGCGGGAGCGGTGGCGGACTCTACGAGCAGTACTTC. This gives the protein CASSGSGGGLYEQYF.

This rearrangement joins TRBV13 to TRBJ2-3; TRBD2 matches 14 bases. The germline CDR1 and CDR2 sequences are PRHDT and FYEKMQ (reference sequence). There are 15 residues in the CDR3. With 4 bases clipped from V and 3 bases from J, the junction kept 0 bases outside the gene matches. The CDR3 loop reads CASSWTSGGTDTQYF. DNA of the CDR3: TGTGCCAGCAGCTGGACTAGCGGGGGGACAGATACGCAGTATTTT.

This clone has a single count. V and J are TRBV27 and TRBJ1-1; maybe TRBD1 (6 bases). Germline V lookup: CDR1 MNHEY, CDR2 SMNVEV (reference sequence). The CDR3 runs to 19 residues. Trimming shortened V by 2 bases and J by 0 bases, and 22 bases separated the two germline ends. In nucleotides, the CDR3 is TGTGCCAGCAGTTTACAATATCAGGGGCCCCCTTTAATGAACACTGAAGCTTTCTTT. Protein: CASSLQYQGPPLMNTEAFF.

The rearrangement uses TRBV27 and TRBJ2-1; TRBD2 agrees at 8 bases. V lost 6 bases, J lost 0 bases, and 7 bases stayed unmatched. CDR1 is MNHEY and CDR2 is SMNVEV in the germline V gene (reference sequence). The CDR3 is made up of 16 amino acids. CDR3 in amino acids: CASSWVAGSSYNEQFF. CDR3 bases: TGTGCCAGCAGCTGGGTAGCGGGAAGCTCCTACAATGAGCAGTTCTTC.

This chain links TRBV5-4 with TRBJ2-2, with 7 bases matching TRBD1. With 3 bases clipped from V and 7 bases from J, the junction kept 9 bases outside the gene matches. From germline, CDR1 is SGHNT and CDR2 YYREEE (reference sequence). The CDR3 contains 15 residues. CDR3 DNA sequence: TGTGCCAGCAGCTGGGGGACAGTAAGTGGCGGGGAGCTGTTTTTT. Its protein is CASSWGTVSGGELFF.

V and J are TRBV11-2 and TRBJ2-7; unclear D gene. The germline CDR1 and CDR2 sequences are SGHAT and FQNNGV. This CDR3 spans 19 amino acids. V was trimmed by 1 base and J by 0 bases, leaving 22 bases between them. The CDR3 spells CASSLGAQDLPFSSYEQYF. For the CDR3, the DNA is TGTGCCAGCAGCTTAGGTGCCCAGGATTTACCATTTAGCTCCTACGAGCAGTACTTC.

This sequence joins TRBV15 and TRBJ2-7; 8 bases align to TRBD2. CDR3 size: 17 residues. Germline V CDR1 and CDR2: LNHNV, YYDKDF (reference sequence). With 0 bases clipped from V and 4 bases from J, the junction kept 11 bases outside the gene matches. CDR3 in DNA: TGTGCCACCAGCAGAGATTTCGGGGGGGCAGATCGTTACGAGCAGTACTTC. Residues: CATSRDFGGADRYEQYF. Full variable domain (missing parts from reference TRBV15 and TRBJ2-7): DAMVIQNPRYQVTQFGKPVTLSCSQTLNHNVMYWYQQKSSQAPKLLFHYYDKDFNNEADTPDNFQSRRPNTSFCFLDIRSPGLGDTAMYLCATSRDFGGADRYEQYFGPGTRLTVT.

The chain couples TRBV27 to TRBJ2-1; 7 bases fit TRBD2. The CDR3 consists of 15 residues. Trimming at V came to 6 bases and at J to 8 bases, leaving 13 bases not matched to a gene. The germline V gene encodes CDR1 MNHEY and CDR2 SMNVEV (reference sequence). The CDR3 region has the DNA TGTGCCAGCAGCAAGATTAGCGGGTTATCGGATGAGCAGTTCTTC. Its translation is CASSKISGLSDEQFF.

This sequence joins TRBV5-8 and TRBJ2-5; maybe TRBD2 (5 bases). The CDR3 is 15 residues long. The ends were cut back, 0 bases at V and 0 bases at J, with 9 bases in the middle. CDR1 SGHTS and CDR2 YDEGEE come from the germline V gene. DNA for the CDR3: TGTGCCAGCAGCTTGGTCCTAGCAGACCAAGAGACCCAGTACTTC. Translation gives CASSLVLADQETQYF.

CDR3 amino acids: CASSLKETQYF. The CDR3 DNA follows: TGCGCCAGCAGCCTCAAAGAGACCCAGTACTTC. This chain links TRBV5-1 with TRBJ2-5, with D unclear. The germline gives CDR1 SGHRS, CDR2 YFSETQ. This CDR3 is 11 amino acids long. The V end was cut by 4 bases, the J end by 3 bases, with 4 bases between. The variable domain in full, with the rest retrieved from reference TRBV5-1 and TRBJ2-5, is KAGVTQTPRYLIKTRGQQVTLSCSPISGHRSVSWYQQTPGQGLQFLFEYFSETQRNKGNFPGRFSGRQFSNSRSEMNVSTLELGDSALYLCASSLKETQYFGPGTRLLVL.

The V call is TRBV30, the J call TRBJ1-2; 9 nucleotides align to TRBD1. Trimming cost V 3 bases and J 3 bases; bases outside gene matches: 8. This CDR3 is 15 amino acids long. Looked up from germline, CDR1 is GTSNPN and CDR2 is SVGIG (reference sequence). This CDR3 reads CAWRGHRQGDYGYTF. In DNA form, the CDR3 reads TGTGCCTGGAGGGGCCATAGACAGGGGGACTATGGCTACACCTTC.